The T cell receptor (beta chain) under discussion was sequenced for a study of graft-versus-host responses after intestinal transplantation. Whole-study findings and limits: Detected in recipient marrow were GvH clones, some of which were first observed in ileum or blood.

Details on this clone: The antigen remains undetermined.

Assay: immunoSEQ multiplex PCR; the TCRdb copy retains only in-frame clones and omits some. The table has about 19,000 clones, approximately 89% seen once. The sample was bone marrow, taken approximately 120 days after transplant. This sequence was found in a human patient who received an intestinal transplant, so some T cells may come from the graft donor.

The CDR3 nucleotides read TGTGCCAGCAGCGTATCTCATGAGAACACTAGGGAGCTGTTTTTT. Residues: CASSVSHENTRELFF. The chain combines TRBV9 with TRBJ2-2; D unresolved. Germline-derived CDR1 and CDR2 are SGDLS and YYNGEE. Trimming removed 1 base at V and 9 bases at J, with 16 bases between. This CDR3 has 15 amino acids.